Presented here are 15 T cell receptor beta chains from one specimen sequenced in a study of T-cell memory formation after mild COVID-19. TCRdb re-called the 5' RACE reads with MiXCR, one entry per CDR3 protein. Found here are fewer than 95,000 distinct CDR3 sequences, about 13% of them singletons; the top ten hold approximately 26%. Sequencing used PBMCs or a T cell subset sorted from them (not recorded which). The origin of the receptors is an adult woman who had mild COVID-19 (a few samples of this study predate the infection). Cell type and time point are not known.

This chain links TRBV7-3 with TRBJ2-5; possible D gene TRBD2, 6 bases. Trimming shortened V by 5 bases and J by 1 base, and 14 bases separated the two germline ends. This CDR3 contains 15 residues. In germline, CDR1 is SGHTA, CDR2 FQGTGA. The CDR3 DNA sequence: TGTGCCAGCAGCCTAAGTGGGACTCTCCAAGAGACCCAGTACTTC. Its translation: CASSLSGTLQETQYF.

The chain combines TRBV11-2 with TRBJ2-7; 7 bases line up with TRBD1. Germline CDR1 reads SGHAT; CDR2 reads FQNNGV. The CDR3 is 14 residues long. Trimming at V came to 0 bases and at J to 6 bases, leaving 5 bases not matched to a gene. CDR3 sequence (DNA): TGTGCCAGCAGCTTAGACACCTGGACAGGCGAGCAGTACTTC. Encoded protein: CASSLDTWTGEQYF.

This clonotype has ten or more counts. This chain links TRBV5-1 with TRBJ2-3; 7 bases agree with TRBD2. V trimming: 2 bases; J trimming: 6 bases; junction bases outside the gene matches: 12. CDR1 is SGHRS and CDR2 is YFSETQ in the germline V gene. CDR3 size: 16 residues. CDR3 nucleotides: TGCGCCAGCAGCTTTGGCCCTCGACTAGCCAGGGATACGCAGTATTTT. Its translation is CASSFGPRLARDTQYF.

This sequence joins TRBV7-8 and TRBJ1-5, with D perhaps TRBD1 (5 bases). This CDR3 is built from 17 residues. Germline V CDR1 and CDR2: SGHVS, FQNEAQ. Trimming left V 2 bases short and J 9 bases short, with 23 bases between. CDR3 sequence (DNA): TGTGCCAGCAGCTTACAGAAACTAGGGACGGCACCCCGGCCCCAGCATTTT. It is translated as CASSLQKLGTAPRPQHF.

This rearrangement joins TRBV7-8 to TRBJ2-2; the D is unclear. Trimming shortened V by 2 bases and J by 2 bases, and 12 bases separated the two germline ends. This CDR3 is 16 amino acids long. Germline V gene lookup returns CDR1 SGHVS and CDR2 FQNEAQ. The CDR3, as DNA: TGTGCCAGCAGCTTATCGACTGTCCTTAACACCGGGGAGCTGTTTTTT. Translated, it gives CASSLSTVLNTGELFF.

This chain connects TRBV5-5 to TRBJ1-3; D is ambiguous. CDR1 and CDR2 (germline): SGHKS, YYEKEE (reference sequence). The CDR3 totals 11 residues. V was cut by 2 bases and J by 7 bases, with 4 bases left in between. This CDR3 reads CASSFGNTIYF. The DNA of the CDR3 is TGTGCCAGCAGCTTCGGGAACACCATATATTTT.

V usage is TRBV19 and J usage is TRBJ2-3; maybe TRBD2 (6 bases). From germline, CDR1 is LNHDA and CDR2 SQIVND (reference sequence). The CDR3 is made up of 13 amino acids. The V and J ends lost 3 bases and 5 bases respectively, with 9 bases between them. The CDR3 loop reads CASSIWRGDTQYF. The CDR3 nucleotides are TGTGCCAGTAGTATTTGGCGGGGAGATACGCAGTATTTT.

This clonotype was counted a few times. This sequence joins TRBV24-1 and TRBJ2-2; D may correspond to TRBD1 or TRBD2 (6 bases each). The CDR3 spans 19 residues. Per germline, CDR1 KGHDR and CDR2 SFDVKD. V lost 3 bases and J lost 6, with 25 bases in between. This chain's CDR3 is CATSDMAGTTGAGAGELFF. CDR3 nucleotides: TGTGCCACCAGTGATATGGCCGGGACAACGGGGGCAGGGGCCGGGGAGCTGTTTTTT.

A remark on this clonotype: The junction departs from the called germline gene at one end, perhaps through a read error. The genes are TRBV6-2 or TRBV6-3 and TRBJ2-7; 8 bases are shared with TRBD2. The CDR3 extends over 14 amino acids. The germline gives CDR1 MNHEY, CDR2 SVGEGT. The CDR3 spells CASSIAGLSHEQYF. Here the CDR3 DNA reads TGTGCCAGCAGTATAGCGGGACTCTCCCACGAGCAGTACTTC.

This clonotype was seen a few times. The chain links TRBV11-3 to TRBJ2-3; D unclear. Trimming left V 4 bases short and J 2 bases short, with 19 bases between. The CDR3 loop spans 17 amino acids. CDR1 and CDR2 from the germline V gene are SGHNT and YENEEA. The CDR3 region is CASSSMVSEIDTDTQYF. CDR3 sequence (DNA): TGTGCCAGCAGCTCCATGGTCAGCGAGATAGACACAGATACGCAGTATTTT.

This clonotype was counted between two and nine times. The J gene is TRBJ1-1, the V gene TRBV12-3 or TRBV12-4; the D is unclear. The CDR3 is 16 residues long. V lost 1 base and J lost 3, with 15 bases in between. CDR3 in DNA: TGTGCCAGCAGTTTAGGCAGGTTTAGATGGGACACTGAAGCTTTCTTT. Translation: CASSLGRFRWDTEAFF.

The chain carries TRBV2 and TRBJ2-5; D gene uncertain. The CDR3 runs to 14 residues. CDR1 SNHLY and CDR2 FYNNEI come from the germline V gene. The V and J ends lost 5 bases and 7 bases respectively, with 17 bases between them. The CDR3 region has the DNA TGTGCCAGCAGTAAACCGTGGTGGCCATGGACCCAGTACTTC. This sequence encodes CASSKPWWPWTQYF.

This clonotype was detected a few times. This chain uses TRBV7-9 with TRBJ2-5; D not certain. Trimming pared 5 bases from V and 5 bases from J, leaving 18 bases between. This CDR3 spans 15 amino acids. Germline V gene lookup returns CDR1 SEHNR and CDR2 FQNEAQ (reference sequence). In DNA, the CDR3 is TGTGCCAGCAGCGCTCGTGGGTCCCTGGGGGAGACCCAGTACTTC. Residues: CASSARGSLGETQYF.

This clonotype was counted only a few times. The chain couples TRBV7-9 to TRBJ2-3; 7 nucleotides align to TRBD2. Germline V gives CDR1 SEHNR, CDR2 FQNEAQ (reference sequence). The CDR3 is 16 amino acids. The J segment lost 1 base and the V segment lost 4 bases, leaving 8 bases of the junction unmatched. Here the CDR3 DNA reads TGTGCCAGCAGCTCGAAACGGACTAGGGGCACAGATACGCAGTATTTT. Translating gives CASSSKRTRGTDTQYF.

This clonotype was counted between two and nine times. This rearrangement joins TRBV11-2 to TRBJ2-7; a weak D match, TRBD2 (5 bases). Trimming shortened V by 1 base and J by 2 bases, and 15 bases separated the two germline ends. Looked up from germline, CDR1 is SGHAT and CDR2 is FQNNGV. CDR3 size: 16 residues. The CDR3 here is CASSLGPSISTYEQYF. CDR3 nucleotide sequence: TGTGCCAGCAGCTTAGGTCCTAGCATTAGCACCTACGAGCAGTACTTC.